This T cell receptor beta chain was observed in a study of CD8 T cells in Susac syndrome. Negative isolation was applied to CD8+ and CD4+ T cells, and FACS enrichment was applied to TEMRA cells. V lost 6 bases to trimming and J lost 2 bases, with 8 bases between them. CDR1 and CDR2 from the germline V gene are LGHNT and FRNRAP. This CDR3 region has 13 residues. An input of roughly 0.45 to 1 ug of RNA was subjected to reverse transcription using random hexamers. TCRdb re-called the immunoSEQ multiplex PCR reads through MiXCR, storing one row per CDR3 protein. The sample lists about 430,000 distinct CDR3 sequences; around 83% were seen once.

This TCR was recovered from a human donor with multiple sclerosis. Sequencing was carried out using CD8+ T cells from PBMCs. J is TRBJ2-1 and V is TRBV12-5, with D possibly being TRBD2 (5 bases). The CDR3 loop is CASGDSPYNEQFF. CDR3 DNA: TGTGCTAGTGGGGACTCCCCCTACAATGAGCAGTTCTTC.